This T cell receptor beta chain comes out of a study of T cells expressing NK-cell markers. Study background: HCMV seropositivity characterized seven of the eight sequenced donors, and seronegativity one. General study findings and limits: HCMV specificity of the expanded NKG2C+ T cell clones stayed unclear. NKG2C+ dominant clonotypes from 5 to 7 donors made up about 1.0-8% of CD8+ T cells.

TCRdb re-called the 5' RACE reads, yielding one record per CDR3 amino acid sequence without DNA. The clone table shows 350,000 to 450,000 distinct CDR3 sequences, with the ten largest holding roughly 5.5%. On this clonotype: The antigen is undetermined.

Sequenced sample: blood T cells: a sorted CD56 or NKG2C T cell subset, CD4+ or CD8+ T cells, or bulk PBMC T cells (not recorded which). The receptor was derived from a man aged 18 to 69 in good health.

CDR3 sequence: CASSQGVVETQYF. The V call is TRBV4-2, the J call TRBJ2-5; the D call of TRBD1 rests on TCRdb alone, since no DNA is present to check it. This CDR3 region has 13 residues. The germline V gene encodes CDR1 LGHNA and CDR2 YNFKEQ.